These T cell receptor beta chains were read from a single sample in a study of blood T cell repertoires in COVID-19. Method: immunoSEQ multiplex PCR; TCRdb's copy keeps in-frame clones and lacks some. The data show 140,000 to 150,000 clones, approximately 92% seen once. Sequencing was performed on peripheral blood. The receptors come from an older woman with active COVID-19. CDR3s include the opening cysteine and the closing phenylalanine or tryptophan. Each record gives: J gene, V gene, clone size, D gene, CDR3 protein, CDR3 DNA. The D gene is left open where the match is weak. Some rows have no size entry. The others give once, few or many, or a class for an expanded clone.

TRBJ2-7 | TRBV6-2/TRBV6-3 | few | . | CASSYGQDFRAEQYF | TGTGCCAGCAGTTACGGGCAGGACTTTCGCGCGGAGCAGTACTTC
TRBJ1-1 | TRBV18 | . | . | CASSPPGGQNTEAFF | TGTGCCAGCTCACCACCAGGGGGTCAGAACACTGAAGCTTTCTTT
TRBJ2-2 | TRBV29-1 | . | . | CSAAFQGRLTGELFF | TGCAGCGCGGCATTCCAGGGTCGCCTGACCGGGGAGCTGTTTTTT
TRBJ2-3 | TRBV7-9 | . | TRBD2 | CASSLGGGQLGDTQYF | TGTGCCAGCAGCTTAGGCGGGGGGCAATTAGGAGATACGCAGTATTTT
TRBJ1-2 | TRBV7-2 | . | . | CASSLIAGVIRNYGYTF | TGTGCCAGCAGCTTAATAGCGGGGGTCATTCGGAACTATGGCTACACCTTC
TRBJ2-1 | TRBV19 | . | TRBD2 | CASSPPGGRTYNEQFF | TGTGCCAGTAGTCCCCCGGGCGGGAGAACCTACAATGAGCAGTTCTTC
TRBJ1-1 | TRBV7-9 | . | TRBD1 | CASSLMGQGRTEAFF | TGTGCCAGCAGCTTGATGGGACAGGGGAGGACTGAAGCTTTCTTT
TRBJ2-1 | TRBV5-5 | . | TRBD1 | CASSAGQGSYNEQFF | TGTGCCAGCAGCGCTGGACAGGGCTCCTACAATGAGCAGTTCTTC
TRBJ1-5 | TRBV19 | . | . | CASRETHGGIYSNQPQHF | TGTGCCAGTAGGGAGACACACGGGGGAATATATAGCAATCAGCCCCAGCATTTT
TRBJ2-1 | TRBV2 | . | TRBD2 | CASRGLAYNEQFF | TGTGCCAGCAGAGGACTAGCCTACAATGAGCAGTTCTTC
TRBJ2-1 | TRBV2 | . | TRBD2 | CASTREGPLNEQFF | TGTGCCAGCACGCGGGAGGGCCCTCTTAATGAGCAGTTCTTC
TRBJ2-1 | TRBV11-3 | . | TRBD2 | CASSYTKIAGVVNEQFF | TGTGCCAGCAGCTACACCAAAATAGCGGGAGTGGTCAATGAGCAGTTCTTC
TRBJ2-2 | TRBV5-1 | . | TRBD2 | CASSLPNPGRVGTGELFF | TGCGCCAGCAGCTTGCCAAATCCCGGGAGGGTTGGAACCGGGGAGCTGTTTTTT
TRBJ2-7 | TRBV4-2 | . | TRBD2 | CASSQVTSGGNSYEQYF | TGTGCCAGCAGCCAAGTAACTAGCGGGGGTAACTCCTACGAGCAGTACTTC
TRBJ2-5 | TRBV27 | once | TRBD2 | CASSSPREGETQYF | TGTGCCAGCAGTTCGCCCCGGGAGGGAGAGACCCAGTACTTC
TRBJ1-3 | TRBV6-5 | . | TRBD1 | CASWRTGVGNTIYF | TGTGCCAGCTGGAGGACAGGGGTGGGAAACACCATATATTTT
TRBJ1-2 | TRBV15 | . | TRBD1 | CATSRSTGGAYGYTF | TGTGCCACCAGCAGATCGACAGGGGGCGCTTATGGCTACACCTTC
TRBJ2-3 | TRBV2 | . | TRBD1 | CASSSDRVADTQYF | TGTGCCAGCAGTTCGGACAGGGTAGCAGATACGCAGTATTTT
TRBJ1-5 | TRBV2 | . | . | CASRREVSNQPQHF | TGTGCCAGCAGAAGGGAGGTTAGCAATCAGCCCCAGCATTTT
TRBJ2-2 | TRBV5-1 | . | . | CASSLVLGGTGELFF | TGCGCCAGCAGCTTGGTCCTGGGGGGCACCGGGGAGCTGTTTTTT
TRBJ2-7 | TRBV5-5 | . | . | CASRPGQQAGSYEQYF | TGTGCCAGCAGACCAGGACAGCAGGCAGGGTCCTACGAGCAGTACTTC
TRBJ1-5 | TRBV6-2/TRBV6-3 | . | TRBD1 | CASSYLQGAAQPQHF | TGTGCCAGCAGTTACTTACAGGGGGCAGCTCAGCCCCAGCATTTT
TRBJ2-5 | TRBV16 | . | TRBD1 | CASSQDRGPPETQYF | TGTGCCAGCAGCCAAGACAGGGGCCCCCCAGAGACCCAGTACTTC
TRBJ2-1 | TRBV7-9 | once | TRBD2 | CASSSDGLAGNEQFF | TGTGCCAGCAGCTCCGACGGACTAGCCGGGAATGAGCAGTTCTTC
TRBJ2-2 | TRBV6-2/TRBV6-3 | few | TRBD1 | CASSYAHHRGRINTGELFF | TGTGCCAGCAGTTACGCGCACCACAGGGGGCGCATAAACACCGGGGAGCTGTTTTTT
TRBJ1-5 | TRBV28 | . | TRBD1 | CASSYYQGQGNQPQHF | TGTGCCAGCAGTTATTACCAAGGACAGGGCAATCAGCCCCAGCATTTT
TRBJ2-1 | TRBV3-1/TRBV3-2 | . | TRBD1 | CASSQEGTGLNEQFF | TGTGCCAGCAGCCAAGAAGGGACAGGGCTAAATGAGCAGTTCTTC
TRBJ1-2 | TRBV10-2 | . | . | CASSDAENYGYTF | TGCGCCAGCAGTGATGCCGAGAACTATGGCTACACCTTC
TRBJ2-5 | TRBV27 | . | . | CASRVTRGISLGGTQYF | TGTGCCAGCAGGGTCACGCGCGGGATCTCTTTAGGTGGGACCCAGTACTTC